Each of the 19 T cell receptor beta chains below was sequenced from the same sample in a study of blood T cell repertoires in COVID-19. Produced via immunoSEQ multiplex PCR; TCRdb's table is partial and in-frame only. Of 50,000 to 65,000 clones listed, 72% are singletons. The specimen was peripheral blood. Receptors originate from a woman in her 70s with COVID-19, enrolled during active disease.

The chain employs TRBV27 and TRBJ1-3; D uncertain. There are 13 residues in the CDR3. V dropped 8 bases and J dropped 0 bases, with 8 bases sitting between them. Germline V gene data show CDR1 as MNHEY and CDR2 as SMNVEV (reference sequence). CDR3 bases: TGTGCCAGCGGGCAGACCTCTGGAAACACCATATATTTT. Residues: CASGQTSGNTIYF.

This rearrangement joins TRBV7-9 to TRBJ2-2; 8 positions match TRBD1. The CDR3 extends over 17 amino acids. The junction had 11 bases not matched to a gene; V was cut back by 8 bases and J by 0 bases. The V gene's germline CDR1 is SEHNR and CDR2 FQNEAQ (reference sequence). In DNA, the CDR3 is TGTGCCAGCCCCCCCGGGACAGGAGAACCGAACACCGGGGAGCTGTTTTTT. Translating gives CASPPGTGEPNTGELFF.

This chain connects TRBV5-8 to TRBJ1-5; D is undetermined. Germline V CDR1 and CDR2: SGHTS, YDEGEE. The germline V and J ends were trimmed by 0 bases and 3 bases, with 10 bases remaining between them. This CDR3 contains 15 residues. The CDR3 reads CASSLGVSPNQPQHF. The CDR3 coding sequence is TGTGCCAGCAGCTTGGGAGTTAGTCCCAATCAGCCCCAGCATTTT.

The chain carries TRBV9 and TRBJ1-3; the match to TRBD1 covers 7 bases. There are 18 residues in the CDR3. Germline lookup yields CDR1 SGDLS and CDR2 YYNGEE. V was pared by 4 bases and J by 0 bases, with 13 bases of the junction left unmatched. In nucleotides, the CDR3 is TGTGCCAGCAGCCTAACACAAGGCAGGGGGGCCTCTGGAAACACCATATATTTT. This sequence encodes CASSLTQGRGASGNTIYF. Filled out from reference TRBV9 and TRBJ1-3, the complete variable domain reads DSGVTQTPKHLITATGQRVTLRCSPRSGDLSVYWYQQSLDQGLQFLIQYYNGEERAKGNILERFSAQQFPDLHSELNLSSLELGDSALYFCASSLTQGRGASGNTIYFGEGSWLTVV.

This rearrangement joins TRBV14 to TRBJ2-1, with TRBD2 matching 11 bases. Losses at the gene ends were 4 bases for V and 7 bases for J; bases not matched to a gene: 6. The germline gives CDR1 SGHDN, CDR2 FVKESK. The CDR3 has 15 residues. CDR3: CASSLLAGDLNEQFF. The CDR3 bases are TGTGCCAGCAGCCTACTAGCGGGAGATCTAAATGAGCAGTTCTTC.

V gene TRBV4-3 combines with J gene TRBJ2-3; 8 nucleotides match TRBD2. Germline values: CDR1 LGHNA, CDR2 YSLEER. V gave up 0 bases and J gave up 4 bases; unmatched junction bases: 6. This CDR3 has 16 amino acids. The CDR3 DNA sequence: TGCGCCAGCAGCCAAGATGTGCGGGGGGCCGCAGATACGCAGTATTTT. Translation: CASSQDVRGAADTQYF.

This clone has just one count. Additional DNA sequences in this sample encode the identical CDR3. The rearrangement joins TRBV6-5 to TRBJ1-4; D is unclear. The CDR3 has 15 amino acids. Germline CDR1 reads MNHEY; CDR2 reads SVGAGI. Trimming took off 6 bases at V and 0 bases at J, with 11 bases between the two ends. The CDR3 bases are TGTGCCAGCAGGCGCGACTTTGCAACTAATGAAAAACTGTTTTTT. Translation: CASRRDFATNEKLFF.

This rearrangement joins TRBV27 to TRBJ1-5, with 8 bases lining up with TRBD1. CDR3 length: 18 amino acids. Trimming took 4 bases from V and 4 from J; bases not matched to a gene: 15. Germline CDR1 MNHEY, CDR2 SMNVEV (reference sequence). The CDR3 DNA is TGTGCCAGCAGTTCTCGCACTACGGGACAGGCCGGGAATCAGCCCCAGCATTTT. Protein product: CASSSRTTGQAGNQPQHF.

This clone showed up just a few times. The rearrangement uses TRBV19 and TRBJ2-7; 10 bases are a match to TRBD2. After removal of 4 bases from V and 1 base from J, the junction contained 1 base not matched to a gene. CDR1 LNHDA and CDR2 SQIVND come from the germline V gene (reference sequence). The CDR3 is 14 amino acids. The chain's CDR3 is CASSRGLASYEQYF. The CDR3 coding sequence is TGTGCCAGTAGTAGGGGACTAGCGTCCTACGAGCAGTACTTC.

The chain uses TRBV7-9 and TRBJ1-5; D is uncertain. The CDR3 extends over 15 amino acids. CDR1 is SEHNR, CDR2 FQNEAQ, per germline (reference sequence). Between the trimmed V and J ends, which lost 1 base and 0 bases, there was a span of 7 bases. CDR3 nucleotides: TGTGCCAGCAGCTTAGGCGGATATAGCAATCAGCCCCAGCATTTT. Encoded protein: CASSLGGYSNQPQHF.

This sequence joins TRBV11-2 and TRBJ2-3; the D is unclear. V was cut by 4 bases and J by 4 bases, with 12 bases left in between. Germline CDR1 and CDR2: SGHAT and FQNNGV. The CDR3 is 14 residues long. CDR3 DNA sequence: TGTGCCAGCAGCTCTCGGTTGAGTGCAGATACGCAGTATTTT. Its protein product is CASSSRLSADTQYF.

V and J are TRBV5-1 and TRBJ1-1; 9 bases match TRBD1. V gave up 4 bases and J gave up 5 bases; unmatched junction bases: 9. CDR1 and CDR2 from the germline V gene are SGHRS and YFSETQ. This CDR3 region has 15 residues. CDR3 bases: TGCGCCAGCAGCACGGGACAGGGCAGGGAAACTGAAGCTTTCTTT. It translates to CASSTGQGRETEAFF.

The V and J genes are TRBV18 and TRBJ1-2; 9 bases fit TRBD1. The germline V gene encodes CDR1 KGHSH and CDR2 LQKENI. This CDR3 is 13 amino acids long. The trim removed 1 base at V and 8 bases at J, leaving 2 bases unmatched. The CDR3, as DNA: TGTGCCAGCTCACCACTGGGACAGGGAGGCTACACCTTC. Its protein is CASSPLGQGGYTF.

This chain connects TRBV4-3 to TRBJ1-2; D uncertain. The CDR3 sequence is 17 residues long. V was cut by 0 bases and J by 4 bases, with 18 bases left in between. Per germline, CDR1 LGHNA and CDR2 YSLEER. Here the CDR3 reads CASSQDERLGLSYGYTF. The CDR3 DNA sequence: TGCGCCAGCAGCCAAGATGAGAGGCTAGGTCTATCCTATGGCTACACCTTC.

Comment on this clone: An end of the junction differs from the germline gene, which may be a read error. The V and J genes are TRBV7-7 and TRBJ2-5; 9 nucleotides line up with TRBD1. From germline, CDR1 is SSHAT and CDR2 FNYEAQ (reference sequence). The CDR3 consists of 16 residues. The CDR3 region is CASSPRLGQGQETQYF. The CDR3 nucleotides are TGTGCTAGCAGCCCAAGACTGGGACAGGGACAAGAGACCCAGTACTTC.

V gene TRBV7-9 combines with J gene TRBJ2-5, with D tentatively TRBD1 (6 bases). The CDR3 loop spans 14 amino acids. Trimming cost V 1 base and J 9 bases, with 15 bases left between them. Germline V lookup: CDR1 SEHNR, CDR2 FQNEAQ (reference sequence). The CDR3 nucleotides are TGTGCCAGCAGCTTAGGTCGCAGGGGTTTTTCCCAGTACTTC. Translating gives CASSLGRRGFSQYF.

This chain joins TRBV5-5 and TRBJ1-2; TRBD1 matches 11 bases. Germline V lookup: CDR1 SGHKS, CDR2 YYEKEE (reference sequence). The CDR3 totals 15 residues. With V trimmed by 3 bases and J by 2 bases, 3 bases remained unmatched. As DNA, the CDR3 is TGTGCCAGCAGCTGGACAGGGGGCGAGAACTATGGCTACACCTTC. Its translation: CASSWTGGENYGYTF.

This chain uses TRBV19 with TRBJ2-1, with D maybe TRBD2 (6 bases). Trimming shortened V by 3 bases and J by 7 bases, and 16 bases separated the two germline ends. The CDR3 contains 15 residues. CDR1 is LNHDA and CDR2 is SQIVND in the germline V gene (reference sequence). CDR3 DNA sequence: TGTGCCAGTAGTATCGTCGGAGGGCCGTATAATGAGCAGTTCTTC. This gives the protein CASSIVGGPYNEQFF.

The chain has TRBV3-1 (or the pseudogene TRBV3-2) and TRBJ2-7; TRBD1 is a possible D gene (5 bases). CDR3 length equals 15 residues. The germline CDR1 and CDR2 sequences are LGHDT and YNNKEL (reference sequence). Trimming removed 11 bases at V and 3 bases at J, with 23 bases between. The CDR3 DNA sequence: TGTGCCGGGCTTGGACAACAAGCATCAAACTACGAGCAGTACTTC. Translated: CAGLGQQASNYEQYF.